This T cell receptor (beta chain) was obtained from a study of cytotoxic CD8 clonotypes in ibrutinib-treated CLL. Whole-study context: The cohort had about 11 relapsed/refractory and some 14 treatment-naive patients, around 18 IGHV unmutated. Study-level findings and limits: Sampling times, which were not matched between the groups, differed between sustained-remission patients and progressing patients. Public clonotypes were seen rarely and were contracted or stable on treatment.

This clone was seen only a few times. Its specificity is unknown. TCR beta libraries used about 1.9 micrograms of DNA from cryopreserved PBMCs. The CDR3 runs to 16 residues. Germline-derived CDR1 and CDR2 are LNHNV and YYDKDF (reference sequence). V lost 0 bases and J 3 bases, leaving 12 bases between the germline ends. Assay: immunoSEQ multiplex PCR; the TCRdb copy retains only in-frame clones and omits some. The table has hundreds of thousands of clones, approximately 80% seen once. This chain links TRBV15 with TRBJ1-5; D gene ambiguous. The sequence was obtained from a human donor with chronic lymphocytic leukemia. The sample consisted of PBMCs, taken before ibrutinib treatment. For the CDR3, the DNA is TGTGCCACCAGCAGAGATCGGGCAGCGAACAATCAGCCCCAGCATTTT. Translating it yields CATSRDRAANNQPQHF.